This T cell receptor beta chain stems from a study of blood T cell repertoires in COVID-19. Study in general: Both acute and convalescent COVID-19 samples were obtained from the United States, Italy and Spain.

Generated by immunoSEQ multiplex PCR, the TCRdb table keeps only in-frame clones and is missing some. Counted here are a few hundred thousand clones, approximately 90% occurring once; the ten biggest clones make up 3.5% to 4%. This TCR was sampled from a woman in her 50s with active or convalescent COVID-19. The source material was peripheral blood.

CDR3 sequence (DNA): TGTGCCAGCCGGGGGACAGGGGGCATGGTGATAAATGGCTACACCTTC. Its protein is CASRGTGGMVINGYTF. The rearrangement links TRBV30 to TRBJ1-2; TRBD1 agrees at 12 bases. The trim removed 8 bases at V and 6 bases at J, leaving 16 bases unmatched. The CDR3 loop spans 16 amino acids. CDR1 and CDR2 (germline): GTSNPN, SVGIG (reference sequence).